The 31 T cell receptor beta chains in this list originate from one sample, sequenced in a study of CD8+ T cells in alopecia areata. Sequencing used cDNA as its template, made by extracting RNA and reverse transcribing it. The repertoire was sequenced with immunoSEQ multiplex PCR; TCRdb's copy has only in-frame clones and lacks some. The data contain a few hundred thousand clones, 35% to 40% of them singletons. The treatment was: oral pan-JAK inhibitor, 5-10 mg twice daily. The sample in question was CD4+ T cells sorted from blood, obtained around week 31, from a patient treated with tofacitinib. These receptors were taken from a human donor with alopecia areata.

CDR3 DNA: TGTGCCAGCAGCTTAGACTACGAGCAGTACTTC. Translation gives CASSLDYEQYF. The rearrangement joins TRBV7-9 to TRBJ2-7; no definite D call. The germline CDR1 and CDR2 sequences are SEHNR and FQNEAQ (reference sequence). Trimming stripped 1 base from V and 3 bases from J, with 1 base between. This CDR3 comprises 11 residues.

This clone has a handful of counts. The V call is TRBV30, the J call TRBJ1-2, with D hard to call. Between the trimmed V and J ends, which lost 1 base and 3 bases, there was a span of 6 bases. The CDR3 totals 12 residues. Germline V lookup: CDR1 GTSNPN, CDR2 SVGIG (reference sequence). This chain's CDR3 is CAWSAGHYGYTF. CDR3 bases: TGTGCCTGGAGTGCCGGACACTATGGCTACACCTTC.

The chain uses TRBV4-2 and TRBJ2-3; D is undetermined. The V gene lost 3 bases and the J gene lost 0 bases, with 19 bases spanning the gap. This CDR3 has 18 residues. The germline V gene encodes CDR1 LGHNA and CDR2 YNFKEQ. The CDR3 reads CASSQAAGVQTSTDTQYF. For the CDR3, the DNA is TGTGCCAGCAGCCAGGCCGCCGGAGTGCAAACTAGCACAGATACGCAGTATTTT.

This clone was found a few times. V gene TRBV4-2 combines with J gene TRBJ1-2; no firm D call. The CDR3 has 14 amino acids. CDR1 LGHNA and CDR2 YNFKEQ come from the germline V gene. The V end lost 0 bases, the J end lost 4 bases, and 9 bases lay between the germline ends. The CDR3 reads CASSQERQAYGYTF. The CDR3 coding sequence is TGTGCCAGCAGCCAAGAGCGGCAGGCCTATGGCTACACCTTC.

V and J are TRBV19 and TRBJ1-4, with D hard to call. The V end was cut by 9 bases, the J end by 8 bases, with 10 bases between. CDR3 length: 11 residues. CDR1 and CDR2 from the germline V gene are LNHDA and SQIVND (reference sequence). CDR3 amino acids: CASGNKEKLFF. CDR3 bases: TGTGCCAGCGGAAACAAGGAAAAACTGTTTTTT.

This rearrangement joins TRBV2 to TRBJ2-4, with 11 bases fitting TRBD2. Germline CDR1 SNHLY, CDR2 FYNNEI. Trimming removed 2 bases from V and 8 bases from J; junction bases left unmatched: 5. CDR3 length equals 15 residues. The DNA of the CDR3 is TGTGCCAGCAGTGAAAGGGCTAGCGGGAGGTACATTCAGTACTTC. This sequence encodes CASSERASGRYIQYF.

This clone was seen only a few times. The chain couples TRBV7-9 to TRBJ1-6; D is unclear. Trimming took 4 bases from V and 8 from J, leaving 6 bases between them. From germline, CDR1 is SEHNR and CDR2 FQNEAQ (reference sequence). The CDR3 sequence is 12 residues long. The CDR3 loop reads CASSSGYSPLHF. CDR3 in DNA: TGTGCCAGCAGCTCGGGGTATTCACCCCTCCACTTT.

The chain has TRBV30 and TRBJ1-6; D unresolved. Looked up from germline, CDR1 is GTSNPN and CDR2 is SVGIG (reference sequence). V lost 0 bases and J lost 9, with 18 bases in between. This CDR3 has 16 residues. CDR3 protein: CAWSVRAGPASSPLHF. The DNA for the CDR3 is TGTGCCTGGAGTGTACGGGCCGGCCCCGCCAGTTCACCCCTCCACTTT. Variable domain in full (rest from reference TRBV30 and TRBJ1-6): SQTIHQWPATLVQPVGSPLSLECTVEGTSNPNLYWYRQAAGRGLQLLFYSVGIGQISSEVPQNLSASRPQDRQFILSSKKLLLSDSGFYLCAWSVRAGPASSPLHFGNGTRLTVT.

The chain uses TRBV30 and TRBJ1-5, with D uncertain. Germline-derived CDR1 and CDR2 are GTSNPN and SVGIG (reference sequence). The CDR3 is made up of 13 amino acids. V shed 1 base and J shed 0 bases, with 4 bases lying between them. This chain's CDR3 is CAWSGASNQPQHF. Here the CDR3 DNA reads TGTGCCTGGAGTGGGGCTAGCAATCAGCCCCAGCATTTT. Supplemented by reference TRBV30 and TRBJ1-5, the full variable domain reads SQTIHQWPATLVQPVGSPLSLECTVEGTSNPNLYWYRQAAGRGLQLLFYSVGIGQISSEVPQNLSASRPQDRQFILSSKKLLLSDSGFYLCAWSGASNQPQHFGDGTRLSIL.

The rearrangement uses TRBV29-1 and TRBJ1-5; D is uncertain. The length of the CDR3 is 12 residues. Between the trimmed V and J ends, which lost 4 bases and 6 bases, there was a span of 10 bases. From germline, CDR1 is SQVTM and CDR2 ANQGSEA. The CDR3 reads CSVGTAGQPQHF. In DNA, the CDR3 is TGCAGCGTTGGGACTGCAGGTCAGCCCCAGCATTTT.

V usage is TRBV5-4 and J usage is TRBJ2-1, with TRBD2 identical over 8 bases. The V gene's germline CDR1 is SGHNT and CDR2 YYREEE (reference sequence). V dropped 3 bases and J dropped 7; count of bases not matched to a gene: 21. The CDR3 runs to 19 residues. The CDR3 reads CASSSGLERRRARTNEQFF. CDR3 DNA: TGTGCCAGCAGCTCGGGACTAGAAAGACGGAGGGCTCGGACAAATGAGCAGTTCTTC. The full variable domain, its missing parts supplied by reference TRBV5-4 and TRBJ2-1, is ETGVTQSPTHLIKTRGQQVTLRCSSQSGHNTVSWYQQALGQGPQFIFQYYREEENGRGNFPPRFSGLQFPNYSSELNVNALELDDSALYLCASSSGLERRRARTNEQFFGPGTRLTVL.

This clone was counted a few times. The chain carries TRBV21-1 and TRBJ2-1; no DNA check was done on the table's D call, TRBD2. TRBV21-1 is given as a pseudogene. The CDR3 runs 18 residues. This CDR3 is CASSKRWDGGRPYNEQFF. The CDR3 DNA is TGTGCCAGCAGCAAAAGGTGGGATGGCGGGAGGCCCTACAATGAGCAGTTCTTC.

This clone was seen a handful of times. The V and J genes are TRBV30 and TRBJ2-6; 9 positions agree with TRBD1. V was clipped by 8 bases and J by 2 bases; unmatched bases: 10. CDR1 is GTSNPN and CDR2 is SVGIG in the germline V gene (reference sequence). This CDR3 has 16 amino acids. The CDR3 region is CARMRDREAGANVLTF. The CDR3, as DNA: TGTGCCCGGATGAGGGACAGGGAGGCTGGGGCCAACGTCCTGACTTTC.

This clone was seen only a few times. The chain employs TRBV11-1 and TRBJ2-4; possible D gene TRBD2, 6 bases. The CDR3 is made up of 13 amino acids. Germline CDR1 reads SGHAT; CDR2 reads FQDESV (reference sequence). The V end was cut by 3 bases, the J end by 8 bases, with 11 bases between. The CDR3 loop is CASSLFGRDIQYF. For the CDR3, the DNA is TGTGCCAGCAGCTTGTTCGGGAGAGACATTCAGTACTTC.

A remark on this clone: Other DNA variants within this sample encode the same CDR3. The chain has TRBV5-1 and TRBJ2-1, with D uncertain. This CDR3 is 13 amino acids long. In germline, CDR1 is SGHRS, CDR2 YFSETQ. Trimming cost V 3 bases and J 4 bases, with 8 bases left between them. CDR3 protein: CASSSDTYNEQFF. CDR3 sequence (DNA): TGCGCCAGCAGCTCGGATACTTACAATGAGCAGTTCTTC.

V gene TRBV2 combines with J gene TRBJ2-1, with 8 positions matching TRBD1. The V gene end was trimmed by 11 bases and the J gene end by 3 bases; junction bases not matched to a gene: 6. CDR1 and CDR2 (germline): SNHLY, FYNNEI. The CDR3 is made up of 13 amino acids. In DNA, the CDR3 is TGTGCCGGCGCGACAGGGGTCTACAATGAGCAGTTCTTC. This encodes CAGATGVYNEQFF.

This clone is a singleton in its sample. The J gene is TRBJ1-1, the V gene TRBV5-1, with TRBD1 as a possible D gene (6 bases). This CDR3 is 14 amino acids long. Trimming removed 6 bases at V and 6 bases at J, with 18 bases between. Per the germline V gene, CDR1 is SGHRS and CDR2 is YFSETQ. Written as DNA, the CDR3 is TGCGCCAGCAACCCCACAGGGCTTTATGCTGAAGCTTTCTTT. Translation: CASNPTGLYAEAFF.

This clone was found a few times. The rearrangement joins TRBV30 to TRBJ1-4; 9 nucleotides line up with TRBD1. V was clipped by 1 base and J by 8 bases; unmatched bases: 5. The germline gives CDR1 GTSNPN, CDR2 SVGIG (reference sequence). The CDR3 has 14 residues. CDR3 residues: CAWSEGTGKEKLFF. The CDR3 region has the DNA TGTGCCTGGAGTGAGGGGACAGGGAAAGAAAAACTGTTTTTT.

The chain links TRBV6-1 to TRBJ2-7; D is unclear. V dropped 6 bases and J dropped 3 bases, with 15 bases sitting between them. The CDR3 runs 14 residues. The germline gives CDR1 MNHNS, CDR2 SASEGT. The CDR3 here is CASSPGQNYYEQYF. CDR3 sequence (DNA): TGTGCCAGCAGCCCCGGTCAGAATTACTACGAGCAGTACTTC.

By share, this clone counts as medium-sized (0.01 to 0.1%). This chain uses TRBV4-1 with TRBJ2-1; no clear D gene. The ends were cut back, 3 bases at V and 0 bases at J, with 12 bases in the middle. The CDR3 extends over 16 amino acids. From germline, CDR1 is MGHRA and CDR2 YSYEKL. CDR3 DNA sequence: TGCGCCAGCAGCCAGCTAGATCTGATCTCCTACAATGAGCAGTTCTTC. This codes for CASSQLDLISYNEQFF.

The rearrangement links TRBV27 to TRBJ1-3, with 8 bases identical to TRBD1. CDR1 is MNHEY, CDR2 SMNVEV, per germline (reference sequence). J was trimmed by 0 bases and V by 5 bases; bases with no gene match: 6. The CDR3 totals 16 residues. Here the CDR3 reads CASSAGDRISGNTIYF. The CDR3 DNA reads as TGTGCCAGCAGTGCGGGGGACAGGATCTCTGGAAACACCATATATTTT.

Only a few counts were recorded for this clone. The chain combines TRBV5-1 with TRBJ2-7; 7 bases line up with TRBD2. Germline lookup yields CDR1 SGHRS and CDR2 YFSETQ. V shed 4 bases, J shed 0 bases, and the junction held 10 bases outside the gene matches. This CDR3 comprises 16 residues. CDR3 loop: CASSQGDSGTSYEQYF. The CDR3 DNA reads as TGCGCCAGCAGCCAGGGTGACAGCGGGACCTCCTACGAGCAGTACTTC.

Details on this clone: Other DNA sequences in this sample translate to the same CDR3. The V call is TRBV29-1, the J call TRBJ2-3, with D perhaps matching TRBD2 (6 bases). V was shortened by 2 bases and J by 4 bases, with 13 bases between the two germline ends. CDR3 length equals 14 residues. The germline V gene encodes CDR1 SQVTM and CDR2 ANQGSEA. The DNA of the CDR3 is TGCAGCGTTGAAACGGGGGTCGGCGCAGATACGCAGTATTTT. Amino acids: CSVETGVGADTQYF.

This sequence joins TRBV2 and TRBJ1-6; D may be TRBD1 (5 bases). The germline V gene has CDR1 SNHLY and CDR2 FYNNEI. Deletions cut 3 bases from V and 9 bases from J, with 12 bases between. The CDR3 runs to 14 residues. The CDR3 loop reads CASSDDSGGSPLHF. The CDR3 DNA reads as TGTGCCAGCAGTGATGACAGCGGTGGTTCACCCCTCCACTTT.

The chain joins TRBV7-2 to TRBJ2-7; 9 bases fit TRBD2. Looked up from germline, CDR1 is SGHTA and CDR2 is FQGNSA. The CDR3 has 17 amino acids. J gave up 2 bases and V 0 bases, and 8 bases lay outside the gene matches. The CDR3 is CASSLAGSVAGAYEQYF. The CDR3 DNA reads TGTGCCAGCAGCTTAGCGGGGTCGGTAGCGGGAGCCTACGAGCAGTACTTC.

The chain links TRBV27 to TRBJ2-7; D is unclear. This CDR3 comprises 11 residues. The V gene lost 6 bases and the J gene lost 8 bases, with 11 bases spanning the gap. Germline CDR1 reads MNHEY; CDR2 reads SMNVEV (reference sequence). CDR3 protein: CASSPGRQQYF. The CDR3 nucleotides are TGTGCCAGCAGCCCCGGGCGGCAGCAGTACTTC.

This clone has just a few counts. V is TRBV15 and J is TRBJ2-7; D is uncertain. The CDR3 contains 14 residues. Trimming cost V 0 bases and J 6 bases, with 12 bases left between them. The germline gives CDR1 LNHNV, CDR2 YYDKDF (reference sequence). The CDR3 loop is CATSRDHRLIEQYF. As DNA, the CDR3 is TGTGCCACCAGCAGAGATCATCGGTTGATCGAGCAGTACTTC.

Only one count was recorded for this clone. This chain uses TRBV2 with TRBJ2-5, with 11 bases fitting TRBD1. The CDR3 has 16 residues. Germline-derived CDR1 and CDR2 are SNHLY and FYNNEI. J was trimmed by 5 bases and V by 6 bases; bases with no gene match: 11. The CDR3 here is CASSPRGQGAGETQYF. The CDR3, as DNA: TGTGCCAGCAGCCCGCGAGGACAGGGGGCAGGGGAGACCCAGTACTTC.

This sequence joins TRBV6-6 and TRBJ2-7; D remains unclear. This CDR3 spans 15 amino acids. Trimming shortened V by 0 bases and J by 0 bases, and 9 bases separated the two germline ends. Germline assignment: CDR1 MNHNY and CDR2 SVGAGI (reference sequence). CDR3 amino acids: CASSYSVGSSYEQYF. CDR3 bases: TGTGCCAGCAGTTACTCGGTGGGAAGCTCCTACGAGCAGTACTTC.

This clone turned up a few times. V usage is TRBV7-3 and J usage is TRBJ2-1, with 13 positions matching TRBD2. The CDR3 sequence is 18 residues long. V lost 4 bases to trimming and J lost 0 bases; unmatched junction nucleotides: 6. Germline CDR1 reads SGHTA; CDR2 reads FQGTGA. CDR3 sequence (DNA): TGTGCCAGCAGCTCTGGGACTAGCGGGACCAACTCCTACAATGAGCAGTTCTTC. This translates into CASSSGTSGTNSYNEQFF.

The CDR3 nucleotides are TGCGCCAGCAGCTCCGGTGTCAAGGCCATTCACCAAGAGACCCAGTACTTC. Protein: CASSSGVKAIHQETQYF. The chain is built from TRBV5-1 and TRBJ2-5; D is unclear. Germline-derived CDR1 and CDR2 are SGHRS and YFSETQ. Between the trimmed V and J ends, which lost 3 bases and 0 bases, there was a span of 18 bases. The CDR3 length is 17 residues.